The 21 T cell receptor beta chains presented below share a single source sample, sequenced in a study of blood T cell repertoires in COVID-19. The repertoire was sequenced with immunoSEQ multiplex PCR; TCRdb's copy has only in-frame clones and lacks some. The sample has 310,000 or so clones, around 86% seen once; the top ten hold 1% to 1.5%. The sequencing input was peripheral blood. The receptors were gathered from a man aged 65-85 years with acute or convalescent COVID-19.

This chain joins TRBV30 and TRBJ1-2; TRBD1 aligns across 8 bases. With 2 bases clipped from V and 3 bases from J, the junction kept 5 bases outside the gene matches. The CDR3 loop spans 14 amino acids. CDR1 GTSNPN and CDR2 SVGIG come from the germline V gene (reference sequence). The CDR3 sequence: CAWSRQGTYYGYTF. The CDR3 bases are TGTGCCTGGAGTAGACAGGGGACATACTATGGCTACACCTTC.

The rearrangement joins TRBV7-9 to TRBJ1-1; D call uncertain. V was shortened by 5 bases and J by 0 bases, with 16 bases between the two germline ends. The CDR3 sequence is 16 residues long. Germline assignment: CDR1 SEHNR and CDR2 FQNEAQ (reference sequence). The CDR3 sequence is CASSSYGWSMNTEAFF. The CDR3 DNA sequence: TGTGCCAGCAGCAGCTACGGGTGGAGCATGAACACTGAAGCTTTCTTT.

CDR3 protein: CAISRQGEGTDTQYF. Here the CDR3 DNA reads TGTGCCATCAGTCGACAGGGTGAGGGCACAGATACGCAGTATTTT. The chain carries TRBV10-3 and TRBJ2-3; TRBD1 matches 7 bases. Trimming cost V 5 bases and J 1 base; bases outside gene matches: 6. This CDR3 has 15 amino acids. The germline V gene encodes CDR1 ENHRY and CDR2 SYGVKD.

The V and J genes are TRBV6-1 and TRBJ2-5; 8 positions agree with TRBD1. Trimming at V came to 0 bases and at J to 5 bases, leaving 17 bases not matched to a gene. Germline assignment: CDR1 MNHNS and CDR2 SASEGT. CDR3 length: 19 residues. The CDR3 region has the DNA TGTGCCAGCAGTGAAGCTACACCCAGGGGGCGAATGTGGGCCGAGACCCAGTACTTC. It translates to CASSEATPRGRMWAETQYF.

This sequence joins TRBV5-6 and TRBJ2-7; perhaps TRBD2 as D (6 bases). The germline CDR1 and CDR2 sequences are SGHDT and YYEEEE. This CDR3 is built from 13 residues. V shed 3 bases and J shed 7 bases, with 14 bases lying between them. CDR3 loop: CASSSRWGEEQYF. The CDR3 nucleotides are TGTGCCAGCAGCTCCCGGTGGGGGGAAGAGCAGTACTTC.

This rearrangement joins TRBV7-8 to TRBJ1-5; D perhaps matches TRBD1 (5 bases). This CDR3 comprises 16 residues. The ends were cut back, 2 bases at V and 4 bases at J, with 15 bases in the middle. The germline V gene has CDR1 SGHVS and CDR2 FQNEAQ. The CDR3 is CASSLRRPAGNQPQHF. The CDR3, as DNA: TGTGCCAGCAGCTTAAGGCGGCCAGCAGGGAATCAGCCCCAGCATTTT.

In nucleotides, the CDR3 is TGTGCCAGCAGTCCCCTAGACAGGGTATGGGAGCCCCAGCATTTT. Protein product: CASSPLDRVWEPQHF. The chain employs TRBV27 and TRBJ1-5; 7 bases line up with TRBD1. The germline CDR1 and CDR2 sequences are MNHEY and SMNVEV (reference sequence). The CDR3 extends over 15 amino acids. J lost 8 bases, V lost 5 bases, and 12 bases had no gene match.

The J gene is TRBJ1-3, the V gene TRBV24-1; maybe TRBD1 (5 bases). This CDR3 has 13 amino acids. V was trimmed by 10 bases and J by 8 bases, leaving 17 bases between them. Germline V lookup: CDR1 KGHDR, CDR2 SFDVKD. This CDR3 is CATQDQGSHTIYF. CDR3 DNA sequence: TGTGCCACTCAGGATCAGGGAAGCCACACCATATATTTT.

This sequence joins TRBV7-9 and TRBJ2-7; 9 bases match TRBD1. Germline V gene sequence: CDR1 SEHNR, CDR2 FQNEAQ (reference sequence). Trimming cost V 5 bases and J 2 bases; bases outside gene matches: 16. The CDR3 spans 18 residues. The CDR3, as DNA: TGTGCCAGCAGCCAAACGGAAGGGACAGGGCTCCCCCCCTACGAGCAGTACTTC. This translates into CASSQTEGTGLPPYEQYF.

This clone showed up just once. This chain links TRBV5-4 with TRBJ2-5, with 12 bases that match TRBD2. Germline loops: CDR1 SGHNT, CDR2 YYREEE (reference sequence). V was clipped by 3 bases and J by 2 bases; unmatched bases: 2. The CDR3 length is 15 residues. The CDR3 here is CASSYGTSGQETQYF. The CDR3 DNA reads TGTGCCAGCAGCTACGGGACTAGCGGGCAAGAGACCCAGTACTTC. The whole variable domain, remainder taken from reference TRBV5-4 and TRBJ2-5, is ETGVTQSPTHLIKTRGQQVTLRCSSQSGHNTVSWYQQALGQGPQFIFQYYREEENGRGNFPPRFSGLQFPNYSSELNVNALELDDSALYLCASSYGTSGQETQYFGPGTRLLVL.

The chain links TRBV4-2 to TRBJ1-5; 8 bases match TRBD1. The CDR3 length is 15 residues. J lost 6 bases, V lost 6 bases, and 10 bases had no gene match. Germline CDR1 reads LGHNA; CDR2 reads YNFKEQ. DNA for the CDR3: TGTGCCAGCAGTTCGCAGGGGGCGCGGGCTCAGCCCCAGCATTTT. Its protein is CASSSQGARAQPQHF.

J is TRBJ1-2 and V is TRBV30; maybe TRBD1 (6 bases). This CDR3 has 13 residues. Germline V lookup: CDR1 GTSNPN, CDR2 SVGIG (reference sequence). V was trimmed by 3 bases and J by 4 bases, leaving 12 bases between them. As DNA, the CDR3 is TGTGCCTGGAGAGGGGGGGAGGGCTATGGCTACACCTTC. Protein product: CAWRGGEGYGYTF.

For the CDR3, the DNA is TGTGCCAGCAGCGCAGCAGGGAATGCGGGAAACACCATATATTTT. It encodes CASSAAGNAGNTIYF. The chain uses TRBV9 and TRBJ1-3; a possible D gene is TRBD1 (5 bases). Germline V lookup: CDR1 SGDLS, CDR2 YYNGEE. V dropped 3 bases and J dropped 4 bases, with 14 bases sitting between them. This CDR3 has 15 residues.

As DNA, the CDR3 is TGTGCCAGCAGTCGGGAATCTGGAAACACCATATATTTT. Its protein is CASSRESGNTIYF. The chain employs TRBV6-5 and TRBJ1-3; D remains ambiguous. The CDR3 totals 13 residues. V was clipped by 5 bases and J by 1 base, with 6 bases between them. Per the germline V gene, CDR1 is MNHEY and CDR2 is SVGAGI.

CDR3 protein: CASRENSPLHF. CDR3 DNA sequence: TGTGCCAGCAGGGAGAATTCACCCCTCCACTTT. The chain carries TRBV6-5 and TRBJ1-6; unclear D gene. In germline, CDR1 is MNHEY, CDR2 SVGAGI. Trimming cost V 6 bases and J 7 bases, with 4 bases left between them. The length of the CDR3 is 11 residues.

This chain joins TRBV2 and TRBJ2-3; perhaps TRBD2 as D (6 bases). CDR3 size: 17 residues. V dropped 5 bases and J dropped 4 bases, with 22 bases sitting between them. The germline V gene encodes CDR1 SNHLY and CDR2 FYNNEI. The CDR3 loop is CASSTPGTLHGADTQYF. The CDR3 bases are TGTGCCAGCAGTACCCCCGGGACTCTCCACGGAGCAGATACGCAGTATTTT.

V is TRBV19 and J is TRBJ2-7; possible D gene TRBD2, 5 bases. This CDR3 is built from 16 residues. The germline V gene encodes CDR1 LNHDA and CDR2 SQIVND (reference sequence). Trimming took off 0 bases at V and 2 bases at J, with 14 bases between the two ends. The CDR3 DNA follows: TGTGCCAGTAGTATAGACCCCGGGGTACAAACCTACGAGCAGTACTTC. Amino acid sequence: CASSIDPGVQTYEQYF. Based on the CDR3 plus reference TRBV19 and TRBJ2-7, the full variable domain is DGGITQSPKYLFRKEGQNVTLSCEQNLNHDAMYWYRQDPGQGLRLIYYSQIVNDFQKGDIAEGYSVSREKKESFPLTVTSAQKNPTAFYLCASSIDPGVQTYEQYFGPGTRLTVT.

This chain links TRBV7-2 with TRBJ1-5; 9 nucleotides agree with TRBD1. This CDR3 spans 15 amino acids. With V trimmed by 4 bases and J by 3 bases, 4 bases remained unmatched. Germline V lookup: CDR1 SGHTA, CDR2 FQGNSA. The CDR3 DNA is TGTGCCAGCAGCTCGACAGGGGGTATCAATCAGCCCCAGCATTTT. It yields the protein CASSSTGGINQPQHF.

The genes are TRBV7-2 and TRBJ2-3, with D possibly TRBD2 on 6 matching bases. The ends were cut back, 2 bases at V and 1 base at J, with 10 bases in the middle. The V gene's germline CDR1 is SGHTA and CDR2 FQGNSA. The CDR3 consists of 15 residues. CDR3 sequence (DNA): TGTGCCAGCAGCTTACGCAGGGAGGGCACAGATACGCAGTATTTT. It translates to CASSLRREGTDTQYF.

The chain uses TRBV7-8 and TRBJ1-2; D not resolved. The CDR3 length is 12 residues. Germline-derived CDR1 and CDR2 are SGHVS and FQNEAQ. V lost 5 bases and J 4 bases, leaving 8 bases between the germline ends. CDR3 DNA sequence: TGTGCCAGCAGCCAAGAGGGCTATGGCTACACCTTC. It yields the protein CASSQEGYGYTF.

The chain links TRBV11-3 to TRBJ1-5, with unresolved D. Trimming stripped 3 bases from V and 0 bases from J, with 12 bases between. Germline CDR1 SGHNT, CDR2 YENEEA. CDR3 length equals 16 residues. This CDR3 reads CASSFTSHFSNQPQHF. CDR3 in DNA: TGTGCCAGCAGCTTTACCTCACATTTTAGCAATCAGCCCCAGCATTTT. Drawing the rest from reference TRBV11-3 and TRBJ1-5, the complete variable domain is EAGVVQSPRYKIIEKKQPVAFWCNPISGHNTLYWYLQNLGQGPELLIRYENEEAVDDSQLPKDRFSAERLKGVDSTLKIQPAELGDSAVYLCASSFTSHFSNQPQHFGDGTRLSIL.